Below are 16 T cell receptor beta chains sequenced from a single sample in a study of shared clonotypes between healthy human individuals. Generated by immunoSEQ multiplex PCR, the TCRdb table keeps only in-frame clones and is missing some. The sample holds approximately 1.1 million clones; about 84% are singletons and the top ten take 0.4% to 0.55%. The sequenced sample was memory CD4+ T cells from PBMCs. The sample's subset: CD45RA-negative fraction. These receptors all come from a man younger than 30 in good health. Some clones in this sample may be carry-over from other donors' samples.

The CDR3, as DNA: TGTGCCAGCAGTTTACTAGGGGGCGGAAAGACCCAGTACTTC. This encodes CASSLLGGGKTQYF. V is TRBV28 and J is TRBJ2-5, with 7 positions matching TRBD1. The CDR3 has 14 amino acids. CDR1 is MDHEN and CDR2 is SYDVKM in the germline V gene. The trim removed 2 bases at V and 6 bases at J, leaving 6 bases unmatched.

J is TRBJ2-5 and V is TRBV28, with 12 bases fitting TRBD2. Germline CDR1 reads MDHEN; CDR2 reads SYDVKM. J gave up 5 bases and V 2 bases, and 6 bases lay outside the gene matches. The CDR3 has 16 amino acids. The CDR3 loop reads CASSLELAGGRETQYF. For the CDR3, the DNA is TGTGCCAGCAGTTTAGAACTAGCGGGAGGACGGGAGACCCAGTACTTC.

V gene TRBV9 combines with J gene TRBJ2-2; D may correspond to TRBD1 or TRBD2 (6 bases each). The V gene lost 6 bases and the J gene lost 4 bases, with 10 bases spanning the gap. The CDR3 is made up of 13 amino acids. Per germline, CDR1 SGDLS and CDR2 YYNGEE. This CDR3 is CASTWGATGELFF. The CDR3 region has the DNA TGTGCCAGCACATGGGGGGCCACCGGGGAGCTGTTTTTT.

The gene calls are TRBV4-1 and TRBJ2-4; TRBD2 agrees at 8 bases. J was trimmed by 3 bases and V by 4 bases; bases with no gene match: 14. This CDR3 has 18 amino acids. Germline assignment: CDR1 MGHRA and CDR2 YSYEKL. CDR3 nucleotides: TGCGCCAGCAGCCCGAATCCCCAGCGGGAGAGGTACAAAAACATTCAGTACTTC. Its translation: CASSPNPQRERYKNIQYF.

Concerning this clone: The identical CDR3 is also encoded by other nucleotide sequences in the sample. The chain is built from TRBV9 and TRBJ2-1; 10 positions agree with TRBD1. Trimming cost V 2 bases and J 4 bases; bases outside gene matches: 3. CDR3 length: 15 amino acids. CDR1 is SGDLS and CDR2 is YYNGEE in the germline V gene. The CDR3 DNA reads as TGTGCCAGCAGCGTGGGGACAGGGGATTACAATGAGCAGTTCTTC. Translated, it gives CASSVGTGDYNEQFF.

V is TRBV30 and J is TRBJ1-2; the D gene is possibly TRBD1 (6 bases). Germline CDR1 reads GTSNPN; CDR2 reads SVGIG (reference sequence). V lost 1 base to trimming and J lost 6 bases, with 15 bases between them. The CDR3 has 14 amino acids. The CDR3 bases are TGTGCCTGGAGTGCGCTCAGGGGAAGGCATGGCTACACCTTC. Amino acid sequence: CAWSALRGRHGYTF.

The CDR3 sequence is CASSYRNTDTQYF. For the CDR3, the DNA is TGTGCCAGCAGTTACCGTAACACAGATACGCAGTATTTT. J is TRBJ2-3 and V is TRBV6-6, with no clear D. Trimming took off 2 bases at V and 2 bases at J, with 5 bases between the two ends. Germline CDR1 MNHNY, CDR2 SVGAGI (reference sequence). This CDR3 is 13 amino acids long.

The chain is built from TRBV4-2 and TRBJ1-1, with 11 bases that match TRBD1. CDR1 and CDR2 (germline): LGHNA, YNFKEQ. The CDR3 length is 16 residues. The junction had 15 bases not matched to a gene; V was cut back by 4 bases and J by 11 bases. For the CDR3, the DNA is TGTGCCAGCAGCCCTGGACAGGGGGCTACCCGGATGGGCGCTTTCTTT. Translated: CASSPGQGATRMGAFF.

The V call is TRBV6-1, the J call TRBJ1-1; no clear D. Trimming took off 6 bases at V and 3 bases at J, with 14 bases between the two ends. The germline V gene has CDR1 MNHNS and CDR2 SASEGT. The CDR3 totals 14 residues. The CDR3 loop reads CASSQPWTDTEAFF. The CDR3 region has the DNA TGTGCCAGCAGCCAACCCTGGACCGACACTGAAGCTTTCTTT.

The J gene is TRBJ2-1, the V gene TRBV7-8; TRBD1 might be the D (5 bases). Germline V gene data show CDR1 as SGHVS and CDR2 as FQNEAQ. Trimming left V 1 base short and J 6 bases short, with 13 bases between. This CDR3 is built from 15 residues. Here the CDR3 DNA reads TGTGCCAGCAGCTTAGGCTCAGGACAAATCAATGAGCAGTTCTTC. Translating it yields CASSLGSGQINEQFF.

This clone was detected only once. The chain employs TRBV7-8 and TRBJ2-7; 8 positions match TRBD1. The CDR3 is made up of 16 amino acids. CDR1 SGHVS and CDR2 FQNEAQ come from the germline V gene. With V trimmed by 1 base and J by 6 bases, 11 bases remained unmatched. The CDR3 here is CASSLDRAGGKFEQYF. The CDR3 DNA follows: TGTGCCAGCAGCTTAGATCGGGCAGGGGGCAAGTTCGAGCAGTACTTC.

In nucleotides, the CDR3 is TGTGCCAGCAGCCCAATCGCCAGCACAAGCACAGATACGCAGTATTTT. Protein product: CASSPIASTSTDTQYF. This chain joins TRBV28 and TRBJ2-3; unclear D gene. Germline V gene lookup returns CDR1 MDHEN and CDR2 SYDVKM. Trimming removed 6 bases from V and 0 bases from J, with 16 bases in between. The CDR3 contains 16 residues.

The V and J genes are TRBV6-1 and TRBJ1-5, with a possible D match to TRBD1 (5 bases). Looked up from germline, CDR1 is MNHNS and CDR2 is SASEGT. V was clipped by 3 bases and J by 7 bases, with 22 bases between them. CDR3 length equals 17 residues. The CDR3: CASSDLRRLGVGQPQHF. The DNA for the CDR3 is TGTGCCAGCAGTGATTTAAGGAGGCTGGGGGTTGGGCAGCCCCAGCATTTT.

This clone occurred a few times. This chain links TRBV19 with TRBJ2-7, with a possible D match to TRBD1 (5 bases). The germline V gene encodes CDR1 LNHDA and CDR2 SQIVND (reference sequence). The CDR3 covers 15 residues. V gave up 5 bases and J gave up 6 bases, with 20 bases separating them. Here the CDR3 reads CASSSTLAGNTEQYF. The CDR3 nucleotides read TGTGCCAGTAGTTCGACGTTAGCAGGGAATACCGAGCAGTACTTC.

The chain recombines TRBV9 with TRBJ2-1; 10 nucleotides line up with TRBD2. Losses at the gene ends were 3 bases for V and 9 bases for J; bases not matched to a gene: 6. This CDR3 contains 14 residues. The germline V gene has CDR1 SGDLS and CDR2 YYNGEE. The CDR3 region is CASSGLAGFGEQFF. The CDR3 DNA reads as TGTGCCAGCAGCGGACTAGCGGGCTTTGGTGAGCAGTTCTTC.

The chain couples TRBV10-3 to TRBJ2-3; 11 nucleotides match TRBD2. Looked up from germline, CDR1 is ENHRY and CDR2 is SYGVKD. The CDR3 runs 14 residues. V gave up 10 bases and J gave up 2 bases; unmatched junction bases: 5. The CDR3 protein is CATWTSGYTDTQYF. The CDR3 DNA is TGTGCCACCTGGACTAGCGGGTACACAGATACGCAGTATTTT.